This T cell receptor beta chain was found in a study of blood T cell repertoires in COVID-19. Here immunoSEQ multiplex PCR was the method, and the copy in TCRdb shows in-frame clones only, minus some. Of some 130,000 clones listed, around 86% are singletons. In germline, CDR1 is MDHEN, CDR2 SYDVKM. This CDR3 contains 14 residues. V lost 2 bases and J 4 bases, leaving 9 bases between the germline ends. The TCR comes from a woman aged 65 to 85 with COVID-19, enrolled during active disease. Sequences were obtained from peripheral blood. The chain has TRBV28 and TRBJ1-5, with D tentatively TRBD1 (5 bases). CDR3 in amino acids: CASSLPRANQPQHF. CDR3 coding DNA: TGTGCCAGCAGTTTACCCAGGGCGAATCAGCCCCAGCATTTT.